One sample yielded the 14 T cell receptor beta chains listed below, sequenced in a study of T cell responses to AZD1222 COVID-19 vaccine (dated by TCRdb to about 2021). Library creation used the immunoSEQ multiplex PCR assay. TCRdb stores this immuneACCESS table with in-frame sequences only. Part of the clones is absent; in the studies checked, under half of the shortfall reflects unresolved V genes, and no reason is known for the rest. In this sample the table shows about 140,000 clones, 90% to 95% of which occur a single time. The ten most abundant clones make up approximately 4% of the sample. The sample's time point label is to be understood as: about 28 days (+/-7) after the second vaccine dose. The starting material was peripheral blood, obtained 28 days after the second AZD1222 dose. The source is an adult who received the AZD1222 COVID-19 vaccine.

The chain is built from TRBV7-9 and TRBJ2-1; 11 bases agree with TRBD2. CDR3 length equals 15 residues. The junction had 6 bases not matched to a gene; V was cut back by 5 bases and J by 6 bases. Per germline, CDR1 SEHNR and CDR2 FQNEAQ (reference sequence). The CDR3 sequence is CASSPTSGSFNEQFF. CDR3 DNA: TGTGCCAGCAGCCCCACTAGCGGGAGCTTCAATGAGCAGTTCTTC.

This chain links TRBV18 with TRBJ2-1; 7 bases line up with TRBD1. This CDR3 spans 16 amino acids. With V trimmed by 3 bases and J by 1 base, 6 bases remained unmatched. The germline V gene encodes CDR1 KGHSH and CDR2 LQKENI. CDR3 nucleotides: TGTGCCAGCTCACCTCCGACAGGGCAGTCCTACAATGAGCAGTTCTTC. Translation gives CASSPPTGQSYNEQFF. The whole variable domain, filled in from reference TRBV18 and TRBJ2-1, reads NAGVMQNPRHLVRRRGQEARLRCSPMKGHSHVYWYRQLPEEGLKFMVYLQKENIIDESGMPKERFSAEFPKEGPSILRIQQVVRGDSAAYFCASSPPTGQSYNEQFFGPGTRLTVL.

The chain joins TRBV7-9 to TRBJ2-6, with 7 bases matching TRBD1. Germline loops: CDR1 SEHNR, CDR2 FQNEAQ (reference sequence). V shed 6 bases and J 0 bases; nucleotides not matched to a gene: 11. CDR3 size: 18 residues. CDR3 amino acids: CASRAPEGANSGANVLTF. CDR3 in DNA: TGTGCCAGCAGAGCCCCTGAGGGGGCAAACTCTGGGGCCAACGTCCTGACTTTC.

V gene TRBV16 combines with J gene TRBJ2-1, with 7 bases fitting TRBD2. CDR1 KGHSY and CDR2 FQNENV come from the germline V gene. The CDR3 runs 15 residues. With 2 bases clipped from V and 6 bases from J, the junction kept 7 bases outside the gene matches. CDR3 DNA sequence: TGTGCCAGCAGCCAACTCGGGACTAACTTCAATGAGCAGTTCTTC. It translates to CASSQLGTNFNEQFF.

The V call is TRBV5-4, the J call TRBJ1-2; D ambiguous. V was trimmed by 4 bases and J by 4 bases, leaving 11 bases between them. Germline CDR1 is SGHNT and CDR2 is YYREEE (reference sequence). CDR3 length: 13 amino acids. DNA of the CDR3: TGTGCCAGCAGCCCCCTGACTGGCTATGGCTACACCTTC. It yields the protein CASSPLTGYGYTF. The full variable domain, with the rest looked up from reference TRBV5-4 and TRBJ1-2, is ETGVTQSPTHLIKTRGQQVTLRCSSQSGHNTVSWYQQALGQGPQFIFQYYREEENGRGNFPPRFSGLQFPNYSSELNVNALELDDSALYLCASSPLTGYGYTFGSGTRLTVV.

The V call is TRBV12-3 or TRBV12-4, the J call TRBJ2-2; D perhaps matches TRBD1 (5 bases). CDR3 length equals 13 residues. V was clipped by 5 bases and J by 6 bases, with 10 bases between them. The CDR3 region is CASSPMGPGELFF. The CDR3 DNA follows: TGTGCCAGCAGTCCAATGGGGCCCGGGGAGCTGTTTTTT.

The chain has TRBV29-1 and TRBJ2-1; possible D gene TRBD1, 6 bases. Germline values: CDR1 SQVTM, CDR2 ANQGSEA. V shed 6 bases and J shed 6 bases, with 9 bases lying between them. This CDR3 is built from 11 residues. The CDR3 region has the DNA TGCAGCGTAGAACAGGGCAATGAGCAGTTCTTC. It codes for CSVEQGNEQFF.

This clone showed up just once. The chain links TRBV18 to TRBJ2-7, with TRBD1 matching over 9 bases. This CDR3 has 16 amino acids. Germline V gene lookup returns CDR1 KGHSH and CDR2 LQKENI. V shed 0 bases, J shed 3 bases, and the junction held 6 bases outside the gene matches. CDR3 sequence (DNA): TGTGCCAGCTCACCACCAACGGGACAGGGAAACTACGAGCAGTACTTC. Amino acids: CASSPPTGQGNYEQYF.

This rearrangement joins TRBV5-1 to TRBJ2-5; perhaps TRBD1 as D (6 bases). V dropped 5 bases and J dropped 2 bases, with 13 bases sitting between them. The CDR3 is made up of 14 amino acids. The V gene's germline CDR1 is SGHRS and CDR2 YFSETQ. The CDR3 DNA follows: TGCGCCAGCAGTGACCCTAGGGGGCAAGAGACCCAGTACTTC. It codes for CASSDPRGQETQYF.

The chain carries TRBV3-1 (or the pseudogene TRBV3-2) and TRBJ2-2; possible D gene TRBD1, 5 bases. V was cut by 2 bases and J by 5 bases, with 6 bases left in between. The CDR3 spans 13 residues. Germline V gene lookup returns CDR1 LGHDT and CDR2 YNNKEL (reference sequence). In nucleotides, the CDR3 is TGTGCCAGCAGCCAAAGGGGAACCGGGGAGCTGTTTTTT. Translating it yields CASSQRGTGELFF.

The chain is built from TRBV28 and TRBJ2-4, with TRBD1 matching over 7 bases. The V segment lost 8 bases and the J segment 5 bases; nucleotides outside the gene matches: 6. CDR3 length: 13 amino acids. CDR1 and CDR2 from the germline V gene are MDHEN and SYDVKM. The CDR3 DNA follows: TGTGCCAGCTCCGCGACAGGGCAAAACATTCAGTACTTC. It encodes CASSATGQNIQYF. The complete variable domain, with remaining parts taken from reference TRBV28 and TRBJ2-4, reads DVKVTQSSRYLVKRTGEKVFLECVQDMDHENMFWYRQDPGLGLRLIYFSYDVKMKEKGDIPEGYSVSREKKERFSLILESASTNQTSMYLCASSATGQNIQYFGAGTRLSVL.

DNA for the CDR3: TGCGCCAGCAGCTTTGGGACAGTCGGTAACTATGGCTACACCTTC. Amino acids: CASSFGTVGNYGYTF. The gene calls are TRBV5-1 and TRBJ1-2; 7 nucleotides align to TRBD1. CDR3 length equals 15 residues. In germline, CDR1 is SGHRS, CDR2 YFSETQ. Germline trimming cut 2 bases from V and 1 base from J; bases unmatched to any gene: 5.

The V and J genes are TRBV7-2 and TRBJ2-7; D could derive from TRBD1 or TRBD2 (5 bases each). With 4 bases removed from V and 4 bases from J, the gap between germline ends came to 11 bases. Germline assignment: CDR1 SGHTA and CDR2 FQGNSA. This CDR3 has 13 residues. The DNA of the CDR3 is TGTGCCAGCAGCTGGGGACCCGAATACGAGCAGTACTTC. It yields the protein CASSWGPEYEQYF.

V is TRBV3-1 (or the pseudogene TRBV3-2) and J is TRBJ1-3; D remains unclear. Germline V gene data show CDR1 as LGHDT and CDR2 as YNNKEL (reference sequence). This CDR3 spans 15 amino acids. The germline V and J ends were trimmed by 2 bases and 2 bases, with 10 bases remaining between them. The CDR3 region has the DNA TGTGCCAGCAGCCAAAGGGAACGTGCTGGAAACACCATATATTTT. Translating it yields CASSQRERAGNTIYF.